Sequencing of this T cell receptor beta chain was carried out in a study of a mutant IDH1 vaccine in newly diagnosed glioma. Study context: Vaccination followed radiotherapy alone by 4-6 weeks, or accompanied temozolomide cycles.

The time point: week 5, during vaccination. Every vaccination contained 300 ug of the mutant IDH1 20-mer peptide and was paired with topical imiquimod. Each tumor in the donors was a new WHO grade 3 or 4 astrocytoma, IDH1-mutant and ATRX-lost. On this clone: The antigen is undetermined.

Clones were sequenced by immunoSEQ multiplex PCR, and TCRdb holds only the in-frame ones, with some missing. The data contain 25,000 to 30,000 clones, approximately 80% of them seen just once; the ten biggest clones take up roughly 10%. Per the germline V gene, CDR1 is MGHRA and CDR2 is YSYEKL. This CDR3 has 14 amino acids. Trimming removed 3 bases from V and 1 base from J; junction bases left unmatched: 0. The sequence came from a man aged 40-55 years with glioma. Sequenced here: PBMCs, sampled from a glioma patient whose treatment included an IDH1 peptide vaccine. The chain links TRBV4-1 to TRBJ2-7; 10 nucleotides agree with TRBD1. The CDR3 bases are TGCGCCAGCAGCCAGGGACAGGGGTCCTACGAGCAGTACTTC. Translated: CASSQGQGSYEQYF.